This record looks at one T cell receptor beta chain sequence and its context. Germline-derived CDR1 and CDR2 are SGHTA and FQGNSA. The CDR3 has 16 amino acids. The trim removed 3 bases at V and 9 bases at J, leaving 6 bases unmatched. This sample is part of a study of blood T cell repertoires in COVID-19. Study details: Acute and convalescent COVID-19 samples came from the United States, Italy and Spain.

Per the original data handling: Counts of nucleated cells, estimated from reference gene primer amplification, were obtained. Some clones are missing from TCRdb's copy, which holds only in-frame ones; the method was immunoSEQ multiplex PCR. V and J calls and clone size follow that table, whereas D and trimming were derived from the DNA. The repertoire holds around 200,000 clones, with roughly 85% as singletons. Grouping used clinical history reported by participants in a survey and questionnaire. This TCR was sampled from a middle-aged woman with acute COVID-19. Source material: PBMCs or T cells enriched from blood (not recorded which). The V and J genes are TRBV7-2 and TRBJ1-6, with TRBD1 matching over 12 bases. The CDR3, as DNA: TGTGCCAGCAGCTTGGAGGGGACAGGGGGCTTTTCACCCCTCCACTTT. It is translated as CASSLEGTGGFSPLHF.